The T cell receptor (beta chain) described here comes from a study of cytomegalovirus exposure and HLA in healthy donors. J was trimmed by 5 bases and V by 4 bases; bases with no gene match: 8. The CDR3 is made up of 17 amino acids. CDR1 SGHNT and CDR2 YENEEA come from the germline V gene. Primers: 60 Vbeta forward and 13 Jbeta reverse. Data came from immunoSEQ multiplex PCR; TCRdb stores just in-frame clones and leaves some out. The table includes over 150,000 clones, 83% detected once. The chain joins TRBV11-3 to TRBJ2-2; the match to TRBD2 covers 12 bases. The source of this sequence is a man in his forties or fifties in good health and CMV-seronegative. The sample consisted of PBMCs. The CDR3 loop reads CASSSRLAGVGTGELFF. As DNA, the CDR3 is TGTGCCAGCAGCTCTCGACTAGCGGGAGTTGGTACCGGGGAGCTGTTTTTT.